This T cell receptor (beta chain) was found in a study of T-cell memory formation after mild COVID-19. 5'RACE with constant-segment primers built TCRalpha and TCRbeta cDNA libraries with UMIs. TCRdb independently ran MiXCR on the 5' RACE reads; one entry per CDR3 protein. The sample contains about 82,000 distinct CDR3 sequences, 9.5% to 15% of which appear only once. The germline gives CDR1 WSHSY, CDR2 SAAADI. The CDR3 length is 17 residues. Trimming cost V 4 bases and J 1 base; bases outside gene matches: 7. Study-wide points: Clones shrinking between day 15 and 85 showed a balanced CD4/CD8 split, and those that grew later tilted toward CD4+. Prior to infection, memory already included some responding clones, suggesting cross-reactive memory joined. A second wave of clones peaked on day 37, and their SARS-CoV-2 specificity went unconfirmed.

This clonotype was counted between two and nine times. Its antigen is unidentified. Material: PBMCs or a T cell subset sorted from them (not recorded which). This chain uses TRBV10-2 with TRBJ2-3; 11 positions match TRBD2. The origin of this receptor is a man aged 18 to 30 who had mild COVID-19 (a few samples of this study predate the infection). Cell type and time point are not known. The CDR3 DNA reads as TGCGCCAGCAGTGGCCCCGGGACTAGCGGACGCACAGATACGCAGTATTTT. Translating it yields CASSGPGTSGRTDTQYF.